Listed here is a single T cell receptor (beta chain). Profiled with immunoSEQ multiplex PCR; TCRdb holds only in-frame clones, not every one. The table shows over a million clones, with around 74% occurring only once. This sample stems from a study of shared clonotypes between healthy human individuals. Source material: memory CD4+ T cells sorted from blood. Specified subset: CD45RA-negative fraction. This receptor was taken from a man aged 18 to 35 in good health.

The CDR3 sequence is CASSYSPAVAGEQYF. The CDR3 region has the DNA TGTGCCAGCAGTTATTCACCCGCCGTGGCGGGCGAGCAGTACTTC. The V gene is TRBV5-5, the J gene TRBJ2-7; perhaps TRBD2 as D (5 bases). Per the germline V gene, CDR1 is SGHKS and CDR2 is YYEKEE (reference sequence). CDR3 length equals 15 residues. V dropped 5 bases and J dropped 6 bases, with 21 bases sitting between them.